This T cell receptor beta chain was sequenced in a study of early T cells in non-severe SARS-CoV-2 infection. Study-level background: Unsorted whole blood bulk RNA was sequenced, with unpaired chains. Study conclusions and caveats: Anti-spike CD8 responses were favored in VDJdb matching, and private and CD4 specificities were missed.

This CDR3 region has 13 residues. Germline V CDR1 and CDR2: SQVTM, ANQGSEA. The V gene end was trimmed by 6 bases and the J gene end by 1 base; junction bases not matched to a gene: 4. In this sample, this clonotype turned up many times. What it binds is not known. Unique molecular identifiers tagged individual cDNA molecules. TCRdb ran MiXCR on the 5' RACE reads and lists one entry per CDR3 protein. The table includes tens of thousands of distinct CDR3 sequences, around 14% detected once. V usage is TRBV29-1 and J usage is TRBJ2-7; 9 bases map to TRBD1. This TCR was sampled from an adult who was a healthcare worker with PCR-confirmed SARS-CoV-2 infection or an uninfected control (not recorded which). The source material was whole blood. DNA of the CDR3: TGCAGCGTGAGGACAGGGGAATCCTACGAGCAGTACTTC. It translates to CSVRTGESYEQYF.